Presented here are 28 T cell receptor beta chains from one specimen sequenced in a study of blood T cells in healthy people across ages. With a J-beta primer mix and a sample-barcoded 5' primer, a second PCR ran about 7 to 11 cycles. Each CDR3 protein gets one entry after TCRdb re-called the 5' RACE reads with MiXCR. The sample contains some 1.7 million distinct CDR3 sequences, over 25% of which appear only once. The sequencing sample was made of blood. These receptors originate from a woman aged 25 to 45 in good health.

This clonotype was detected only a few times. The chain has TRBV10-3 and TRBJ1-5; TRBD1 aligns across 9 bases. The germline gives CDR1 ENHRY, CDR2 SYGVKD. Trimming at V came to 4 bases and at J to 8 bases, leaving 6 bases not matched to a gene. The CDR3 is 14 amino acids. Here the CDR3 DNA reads TGTGCCATCAGTGGGGGGGACAGGGCAAAGCCCCAGCATTTT. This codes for CAISGGDRAKPQHF.

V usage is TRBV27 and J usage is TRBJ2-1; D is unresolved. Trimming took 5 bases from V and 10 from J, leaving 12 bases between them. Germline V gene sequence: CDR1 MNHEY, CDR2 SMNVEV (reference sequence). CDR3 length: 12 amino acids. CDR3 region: CASSPNAVEQFF. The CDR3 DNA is TGTGCCAGCAGTCCCAATGCTGTCGAGCAGTTCTTC.

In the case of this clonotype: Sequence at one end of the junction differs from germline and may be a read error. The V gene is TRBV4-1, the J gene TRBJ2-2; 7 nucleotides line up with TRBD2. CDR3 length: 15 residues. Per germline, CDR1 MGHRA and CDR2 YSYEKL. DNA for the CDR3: TGCGTCAGCAGCCTCCAGCTAGGGGAGGGCGGGGAGCTGTTTTTT. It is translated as CVSSLQLGEGGELFF.

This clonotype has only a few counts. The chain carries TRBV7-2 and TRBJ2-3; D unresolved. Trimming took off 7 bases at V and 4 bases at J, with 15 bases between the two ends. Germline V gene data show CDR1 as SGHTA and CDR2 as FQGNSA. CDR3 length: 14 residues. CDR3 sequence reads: CASNPPPVSDTQYF. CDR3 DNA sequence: TGTGCCAGCAATCCGCCCCCCGTTTCAGATACGCAGTATTTT.

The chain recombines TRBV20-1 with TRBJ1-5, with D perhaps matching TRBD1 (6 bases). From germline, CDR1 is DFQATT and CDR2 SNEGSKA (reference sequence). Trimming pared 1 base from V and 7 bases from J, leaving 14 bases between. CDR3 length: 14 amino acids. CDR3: CSARAPGGRQPQHF. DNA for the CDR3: TGCAGTGCTAGAGCCCCCGGGGGCAGACAGCCCCAGCATTTT.

The CDR3 protein is CAISESRGDRIYNEQFF. CDR3 in DNA: TGTGCCATCAGTGAGTCGAGGGGGGACAGGATTTACAATGAGCAGTTCTTC. The chain carries TRBV10-3 and TRBJ2-1; 8 bases align to TRBD1. Trimming removed 0 bases from V and 4 bases from J; junction bases left unmatched: 8. Germline loops: CDR1 ENHRY, CDR2 SYGVKD. This CDR3 has 17 residues.

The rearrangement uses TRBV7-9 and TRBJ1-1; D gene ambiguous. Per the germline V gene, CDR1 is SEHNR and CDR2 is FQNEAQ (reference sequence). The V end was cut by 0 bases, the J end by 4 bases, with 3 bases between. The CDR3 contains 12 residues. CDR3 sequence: CASSLAATEAFF. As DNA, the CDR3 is TGTGCCAGCAGCTTAGCGGCCACTGAAGCTTTCTTT.

CDR3 in amino acids: CASSSHTSGWEQFF. In DNA, the CDR3 is TGCGCCAGCAGCTCCCATACTAGCGGGTGGGAGCAGTTCTTC. The chain is built from TRBV5-1 and TRBJ2-1; 9 bases fit TRBD2. Per germline, CDR1 SGHRS and CDR2 YFSETQ. There are 14 residues in the CDR3. V gave up 3 bases and J gave up 10 bases; unmatched junction bases: 8.

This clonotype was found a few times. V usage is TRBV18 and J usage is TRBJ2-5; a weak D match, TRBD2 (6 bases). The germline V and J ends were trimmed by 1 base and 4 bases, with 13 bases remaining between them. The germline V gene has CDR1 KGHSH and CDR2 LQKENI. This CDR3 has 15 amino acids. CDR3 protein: CASSPLFQGGETQYF. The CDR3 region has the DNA TGTGCCAGCTCACCACTCTTCCAGGGAGGAGAGACCCAGTACTTC. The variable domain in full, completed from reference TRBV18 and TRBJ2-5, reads NAGVMQNPRHLVRRRGQEARLRCSPMKGHSHVYWYRQLPEEGLKFMVYLQKENIIDESGMPKERFSAEFPKEGPSILRIQQVVRGDSAAYFCASSPLFQGGETQYFGPGTRLLVL.

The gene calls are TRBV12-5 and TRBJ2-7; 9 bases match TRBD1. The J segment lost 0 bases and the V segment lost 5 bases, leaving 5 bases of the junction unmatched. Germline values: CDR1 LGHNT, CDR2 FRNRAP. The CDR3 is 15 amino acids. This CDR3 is CASGKGTGSSYEQYF. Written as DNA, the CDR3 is TGTGCTAGTGGTAAAGGGACAGGGAGCTCCTACGAGCAGTACTTC. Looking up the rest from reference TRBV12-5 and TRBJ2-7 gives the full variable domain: DARVTQTPRHKVTEMGQEVTMRCQPILGHNTVFWYRQTMMQGLELLAYFRNRAPLDDSGMPKDRFSAEMPDATLATLKIQPSEPRDSAVYFCASGKGTGSSYEQYFGPGTRLTVT.

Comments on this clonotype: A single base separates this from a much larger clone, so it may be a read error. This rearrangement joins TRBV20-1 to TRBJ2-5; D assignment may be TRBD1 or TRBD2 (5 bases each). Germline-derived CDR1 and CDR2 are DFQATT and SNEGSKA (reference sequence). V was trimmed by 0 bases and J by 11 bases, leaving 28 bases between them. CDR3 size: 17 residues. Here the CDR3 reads CSARDMLGPRAFNEQYF. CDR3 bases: TGCAGTGCTAGAGACATGCTGGGACCCCGGGCGTTCAATGAGCAGTACTTC.

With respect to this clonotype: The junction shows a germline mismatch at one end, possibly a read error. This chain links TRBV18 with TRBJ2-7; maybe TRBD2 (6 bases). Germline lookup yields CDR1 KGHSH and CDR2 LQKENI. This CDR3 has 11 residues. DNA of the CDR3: TGTGCCAGCGCACCTTCCGGGAGGCAGTACTTC. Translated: CASAPSGRQYF. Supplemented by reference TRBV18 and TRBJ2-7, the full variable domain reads NAGVMQNPRHLVRRRGQEARLRCSPMKGHSHVYWYRQLPEEGLKFMVYLQKENIIDESGMPKERFSAEFPKEGPSILRIQQVVRGDSAAYFCASAPSGRQYFGPGTRLTVT.

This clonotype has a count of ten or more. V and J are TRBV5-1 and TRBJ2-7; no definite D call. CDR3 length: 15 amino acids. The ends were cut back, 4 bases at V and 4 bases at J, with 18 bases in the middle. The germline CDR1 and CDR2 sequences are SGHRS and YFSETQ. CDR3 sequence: CASSTRPQVRYEQYF. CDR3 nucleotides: TGCGCCAGCAGCACCCGTCCCCAGGTGAGGTACGAGCAGTACTTC.

This CDR3 reads CASSSTSRGPKLYGYTF. In DNA form, the CDR3 reads TGTGCCAGCAGTTCTACCTCCCGGGGCCCAAAACTCTATGGCTACACCTTC. J is TRBJ1-2 and V is TRBV27, with D possibly matching TRBD1 (5 bases). The CDR3 extends over 17 amino acids. Germline CDR1 MNHEY, CDR2 SMNVEV (reference sequence). The ends were cut back, 4 bases at V and 4 bases at J, with 22 bases in the middle.

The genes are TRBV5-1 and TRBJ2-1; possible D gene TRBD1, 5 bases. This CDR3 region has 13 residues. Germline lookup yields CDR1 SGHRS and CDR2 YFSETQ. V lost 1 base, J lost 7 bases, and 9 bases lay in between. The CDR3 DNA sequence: TGCGCCAGCAGCTTGAGACAGCTAAATGAGCAGTTCTTC. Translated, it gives CASSLRQLNEQFF.

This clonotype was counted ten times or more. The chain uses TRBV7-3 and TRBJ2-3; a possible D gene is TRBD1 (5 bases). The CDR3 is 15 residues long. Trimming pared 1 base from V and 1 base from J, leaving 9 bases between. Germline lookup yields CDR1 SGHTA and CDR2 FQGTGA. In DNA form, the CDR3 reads TGTGCCAGCAGCTTAAACGGCAGGGGCACAGATACGCAGTATTTT. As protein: CASSLNGRGTDTQYF.

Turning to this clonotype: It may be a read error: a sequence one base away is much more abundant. For the CDR3, the DNA is TGTGCCAGCAGGTTAAGGATGGGACTCAGCGAGCAGTACTTC. It is translated as CASRLRMGLSEQYF. The V gene is TRBV28, the J gene TRBJ2-7; a possible D gene is TRBD2 (6 bases). The V gene lost 6 bases and the J gene lost 6 bases, with 18 bases spanning the gap. The CDR3 spans 14 residues. The germline V gene encodes CDR1 MDHEN and CDR2 SYDVKM. Full variable domain (rest looked up from reference TRBV28 and TRBJ2-7): DVKVTQSSRYLVKRTGEKVFLECVQDMDHENMFWYRQDPGLGLRLIYFSYDVKMKEKGDIPEGYSVSREKKERFSLILESASTNQTSMYLCASRLRMGLSEQYFGPGTRLTVT.

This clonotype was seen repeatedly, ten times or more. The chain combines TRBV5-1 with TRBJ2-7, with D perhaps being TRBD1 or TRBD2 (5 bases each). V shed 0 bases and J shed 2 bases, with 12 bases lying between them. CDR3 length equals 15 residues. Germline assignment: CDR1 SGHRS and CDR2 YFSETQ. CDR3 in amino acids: CASSLAGAGTYEQYF. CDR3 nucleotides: TGCGCCAGCAGCTTGGCCGGGGCAGGGACCTACGAGCAGTACTTC.

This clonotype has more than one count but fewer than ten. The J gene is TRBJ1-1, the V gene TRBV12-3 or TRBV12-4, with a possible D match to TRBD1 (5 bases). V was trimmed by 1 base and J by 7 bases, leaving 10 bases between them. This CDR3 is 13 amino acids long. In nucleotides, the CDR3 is TGTGCCAGCAGTTTAGGCAGGGATATTGAAGCTTTCTTT. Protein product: CASSLGRDIEAFF.

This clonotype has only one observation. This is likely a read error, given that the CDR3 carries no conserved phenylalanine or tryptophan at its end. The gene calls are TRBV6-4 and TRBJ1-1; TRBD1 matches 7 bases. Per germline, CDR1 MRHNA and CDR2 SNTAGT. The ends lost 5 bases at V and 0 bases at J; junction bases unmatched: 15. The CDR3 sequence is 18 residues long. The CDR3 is CASSRRTTGALVNTEAFC. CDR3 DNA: TGTGCCAGCAGTAGACGAACCACAGGGGCTTTGGTGAACACTGAAGCTTTCTGT.

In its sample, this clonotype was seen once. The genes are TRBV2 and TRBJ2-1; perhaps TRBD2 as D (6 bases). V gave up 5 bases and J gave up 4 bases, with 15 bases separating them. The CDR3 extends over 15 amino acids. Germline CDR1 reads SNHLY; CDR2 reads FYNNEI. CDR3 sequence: CASSRPTGVYNEQFF. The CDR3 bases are TGTGCCAGCAGTAGACCTACGGGGGTTTACAATGAGCAGTTCTTC.

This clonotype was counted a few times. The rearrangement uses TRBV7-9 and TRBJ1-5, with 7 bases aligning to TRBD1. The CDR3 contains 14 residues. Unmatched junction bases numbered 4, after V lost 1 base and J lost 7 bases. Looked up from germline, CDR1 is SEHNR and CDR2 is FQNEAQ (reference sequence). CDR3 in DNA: TGTGCCAGCAGCTTAGAGGGGGCGCAACAGCCCCAGCATTTT. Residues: CASSLEGAQQPQHF.

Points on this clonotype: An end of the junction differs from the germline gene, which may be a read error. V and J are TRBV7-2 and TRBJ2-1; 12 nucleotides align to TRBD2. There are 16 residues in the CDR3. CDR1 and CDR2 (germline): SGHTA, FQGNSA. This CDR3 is CASTLPGLAGRSEQFF. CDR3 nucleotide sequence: TGTGCCAGCACCTTACCCGGACTAGCGGGGCGGAGTGAGCAGTTCTTC.

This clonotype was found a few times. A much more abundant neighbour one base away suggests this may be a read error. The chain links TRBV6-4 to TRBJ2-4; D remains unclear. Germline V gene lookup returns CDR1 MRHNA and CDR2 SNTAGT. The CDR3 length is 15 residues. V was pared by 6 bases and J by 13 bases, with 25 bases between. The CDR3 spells CASRPQSISYNEQYF. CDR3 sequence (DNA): TGTGCCAGCAGACCCCAATCTATCTCCTACAATGAGCAGTACTTC.

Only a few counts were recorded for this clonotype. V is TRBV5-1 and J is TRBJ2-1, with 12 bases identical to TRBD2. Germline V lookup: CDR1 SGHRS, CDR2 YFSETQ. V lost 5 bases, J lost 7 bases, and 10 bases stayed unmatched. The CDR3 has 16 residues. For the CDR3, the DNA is TGCGCCAGCAGGAGTCGACTAGCGGGGGAGGGAAATGAGCAGTTCTTC. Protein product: CASRSRLAGEGNEQFF.

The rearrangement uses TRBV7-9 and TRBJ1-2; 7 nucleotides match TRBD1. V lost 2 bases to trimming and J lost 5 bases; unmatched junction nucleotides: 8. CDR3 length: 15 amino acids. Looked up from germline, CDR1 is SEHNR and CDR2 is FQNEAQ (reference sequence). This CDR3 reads CASSLRGTGEYGYTF. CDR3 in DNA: TGTGCCAGCAGCTTACGGGGTACAGGGGAATATGGCTACACCTTC. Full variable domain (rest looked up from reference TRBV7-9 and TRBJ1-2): DTGVSQNPRHKITKRGQNVTFRCDPISEHNRLYWYRQTLGQGPEFLTYFQNEAQLEKSRLLSDRFSAERPKGSFSTLEIQRTEQGDSAMYLCASSLRGTGEYGYTFGSGTRLTVV.

This chain's CDR3 is CASSLERTTLEQYF. CDR3 DNA sequence: TGTGCCAGCAGCTTAGAAAGGACTACTCTCGAGCAGTACTTC. This chain joins TRBV7-9 and TRBJ2-7; possibly TRBD2 for D (6 bases). The germline gives CDR1 SEHNR, CDR2 FQNEAQ (reference sequence). V gave up 1 base and J gave up 6 bases, with 13 bases separating them. The CDR3 has 14 residues.

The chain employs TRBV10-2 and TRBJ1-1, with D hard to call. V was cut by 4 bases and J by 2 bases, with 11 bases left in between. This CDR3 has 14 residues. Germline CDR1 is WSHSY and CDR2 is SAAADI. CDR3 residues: CASSGPPGNTEAFF. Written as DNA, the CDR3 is TGCGCCAGCAGTGGGCCCCCGGGCAACACTGAAGCTTTCTTT.